The next 2 T cell receptor beta chains were all read from a single sample in a study of shared clonotypes between healthy human individuals. Assay: immunoSEQ multiplex PCR; the TCRdb copy retains only in-frame clones and omits some. The sample lists 950,000 to 1,200,000 clones; 60% to 80% were seen once. Specimen: memory CD4+ T cells from PBMCs. Subset described: CD45RA-negative fraction. The receptors were sampled from a man between 18 and 29 years old in good health. Some clones in this sample may be carry-over from other donors' samples.

V usage is TRBV5-1 and J usage is TRBJ2-7, with D maybe TRBD2 (5 bases). Germline V gene lookup returns CDR1 SGHRS and CDR2 YFSETQ. V lost 0 bases and J lost 0, with 10 bases in between. The CDR3 is 15 amino acids. CDR3 in DNA: TGCGCCAGCAGCTTGGCAGCGGTGCCCTCCTACGAGCAGTACTTC. The encoded protein is CASSLAAVPSYEQYF.

A word on this clone: The same CDR3 can be traced to other DNA sequences in this sample. V and J are TRBV20-1 and TRBJ2-1; D gene uncertain. This CDR3 contains 11 residues. V was clipped by 1 base and J by 2 bases, with 0 bases between them. Germline V gene sequence: CDR1 DFQATT, CDR2 SNEGSKA (reference sequence). The CDR3 spells CSARAYNEQFF. For the CDR3, the DNA is TGCAGTGCTAGAGCCTACAATGAGCAGTTCTTC.